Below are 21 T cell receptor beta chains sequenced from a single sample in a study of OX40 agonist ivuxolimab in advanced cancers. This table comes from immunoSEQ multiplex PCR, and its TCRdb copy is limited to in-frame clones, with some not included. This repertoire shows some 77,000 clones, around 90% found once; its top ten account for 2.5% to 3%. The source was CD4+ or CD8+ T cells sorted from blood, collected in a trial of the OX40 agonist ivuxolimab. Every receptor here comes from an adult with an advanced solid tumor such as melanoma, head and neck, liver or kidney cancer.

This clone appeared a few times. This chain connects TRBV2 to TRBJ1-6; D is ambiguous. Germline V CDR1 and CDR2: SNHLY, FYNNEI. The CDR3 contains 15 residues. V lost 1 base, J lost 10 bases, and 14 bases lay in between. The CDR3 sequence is CASSEGRSGTSPLHF. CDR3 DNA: TGTGCCAGCAGTGAAGGGAGGTCAGGAACCTCACCCCTCCACTTT.

CDR3 DNA sequence: TGTGCCAGCAGCCAACGTAGCGGGGGAGGCTACGAGCAGTACTTC. This gives the protein CASSQRSGGGYEQYF. The J gene is TRBJ2-7, the V gene TRBV4-2; 9 bases line up with TRBD2. In germline, CDR1 is LGHNA, CDR2 YNFKEQ. The CDR3 has 15 residues. The V segment lost 2 bases and the J segment 3 bases; nucleotides outside the gene matches: 5.

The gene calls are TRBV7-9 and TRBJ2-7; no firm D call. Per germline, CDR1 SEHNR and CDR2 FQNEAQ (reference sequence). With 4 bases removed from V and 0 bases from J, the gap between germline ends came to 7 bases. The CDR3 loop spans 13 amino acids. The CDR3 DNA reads TGTGCCAGCAGCTGGGCCTCCTCCTACGAGCAGTACTTC. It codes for CASSWASSYEQYF. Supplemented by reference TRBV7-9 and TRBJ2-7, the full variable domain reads DTGVSQNPRHKITKRGQNVTFRCDPISEHNRLYWYRQTLGQGPEFLTYFQNEAQLEKSRLLSDRFSAERPKGSFSTLEIQRTEQGDSAMYLCASSWASSYEQYFGPGTRLTVT.

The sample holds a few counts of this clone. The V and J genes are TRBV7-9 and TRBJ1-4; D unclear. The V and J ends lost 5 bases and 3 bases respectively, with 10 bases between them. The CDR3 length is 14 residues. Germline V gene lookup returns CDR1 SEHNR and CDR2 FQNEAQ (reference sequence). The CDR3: CASSRGVANEKLFF. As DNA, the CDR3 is TGTGCCAGCAGCCGCGGCGTAGCTAATGAAAAACTGTTTTTT.

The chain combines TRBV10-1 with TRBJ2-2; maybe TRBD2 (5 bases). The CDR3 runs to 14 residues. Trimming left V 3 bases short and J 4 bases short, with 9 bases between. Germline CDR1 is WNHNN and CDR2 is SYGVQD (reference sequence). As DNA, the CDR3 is TGCGCCAGCAGTGACGGGAAGGGCACCGGGGAGCTGTTTTTT. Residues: CASSDGKGTGELFF.

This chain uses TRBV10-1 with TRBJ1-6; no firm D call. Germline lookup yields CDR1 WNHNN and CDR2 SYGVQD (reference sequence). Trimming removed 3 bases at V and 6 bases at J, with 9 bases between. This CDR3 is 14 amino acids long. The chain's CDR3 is CASSEGSFNSPLHF. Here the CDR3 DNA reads TGCGCCAGCAGTGAAGGCAGCTTTAATTCACCCCTCCACTTT.

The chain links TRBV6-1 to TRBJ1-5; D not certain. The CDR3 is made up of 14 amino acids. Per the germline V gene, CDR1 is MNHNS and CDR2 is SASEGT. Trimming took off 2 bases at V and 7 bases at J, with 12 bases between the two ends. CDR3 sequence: CASSELGSGQPQHF. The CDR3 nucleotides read TGTGCCAGCAGTGAACTCGGATCGGGGCAGCCCCAGCATTTT.

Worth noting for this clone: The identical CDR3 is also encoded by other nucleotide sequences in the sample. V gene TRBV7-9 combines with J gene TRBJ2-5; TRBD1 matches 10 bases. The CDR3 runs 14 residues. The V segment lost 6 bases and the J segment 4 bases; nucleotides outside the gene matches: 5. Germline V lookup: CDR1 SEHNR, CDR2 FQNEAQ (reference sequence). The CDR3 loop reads CASSPGQGGETQYF. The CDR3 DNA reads TGTGCCAGCAGTCCCGGACAGGGGGGAGAGACCCAGTACTTC.

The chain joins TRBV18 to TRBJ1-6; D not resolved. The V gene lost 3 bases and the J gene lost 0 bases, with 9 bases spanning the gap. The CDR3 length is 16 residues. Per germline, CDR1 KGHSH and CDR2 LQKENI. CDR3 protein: CASSPPGSSYNSPLHF. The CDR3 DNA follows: TGTGCCAGCTCACCCCCGGGTAGCTCCTATAATTCACCCCTCCACTTT. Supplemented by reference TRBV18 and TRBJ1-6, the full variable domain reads NAGVMQNPRHLVRRRGQEARLRCSPMKGHSHVYWYRQLPEEGLKFMVYLQKENIIDESGMPKERFSAEFPKEGPSILRIQQVVRGDSAAYFCASSPPGSSYNSPLHFGNGTRLTVT.

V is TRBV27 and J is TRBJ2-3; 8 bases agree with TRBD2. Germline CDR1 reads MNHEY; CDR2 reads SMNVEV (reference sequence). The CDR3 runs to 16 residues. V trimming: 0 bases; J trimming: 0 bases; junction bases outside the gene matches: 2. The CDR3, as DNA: TGTGCCAGCAGTTTATCGCCTAGCGGGAGCACAGATACGCAGTATTTT. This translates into CASSLSPSGSTDTQYF.

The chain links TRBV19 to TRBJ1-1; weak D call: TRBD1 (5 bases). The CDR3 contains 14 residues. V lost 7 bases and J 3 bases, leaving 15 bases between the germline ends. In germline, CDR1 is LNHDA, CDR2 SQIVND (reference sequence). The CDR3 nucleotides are TGTGCCAGTACCACTCCAGGGAAGCACACTGAAGCTTTCTTT. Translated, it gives CASTTPGKHTEAFF.

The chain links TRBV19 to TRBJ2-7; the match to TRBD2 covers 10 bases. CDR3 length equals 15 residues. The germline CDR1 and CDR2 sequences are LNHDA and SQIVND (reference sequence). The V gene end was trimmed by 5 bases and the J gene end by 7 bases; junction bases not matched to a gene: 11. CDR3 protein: CASSPSSGSRREQYF. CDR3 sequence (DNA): TGTGCCAGTAGTCCATCTAGCGGGAGCAGAAGGGAGCAGTACTTC.

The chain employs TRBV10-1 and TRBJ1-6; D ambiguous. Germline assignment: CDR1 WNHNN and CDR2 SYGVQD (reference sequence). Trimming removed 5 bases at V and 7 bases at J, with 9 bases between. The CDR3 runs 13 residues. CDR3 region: CASSLGSNSPLHF. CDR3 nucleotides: TGCGCCAGCAGTCTTGGCAGCAATTCACCCCTCCACTTT.

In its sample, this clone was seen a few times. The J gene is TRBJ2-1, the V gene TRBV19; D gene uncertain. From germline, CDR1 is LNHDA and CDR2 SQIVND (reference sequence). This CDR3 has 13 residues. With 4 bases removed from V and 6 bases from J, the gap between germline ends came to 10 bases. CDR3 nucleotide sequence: TGTGCCAGTAGTACAGGTGCCCGCAATGAGCAGTTCTTC. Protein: CASSTGARNEQFF.

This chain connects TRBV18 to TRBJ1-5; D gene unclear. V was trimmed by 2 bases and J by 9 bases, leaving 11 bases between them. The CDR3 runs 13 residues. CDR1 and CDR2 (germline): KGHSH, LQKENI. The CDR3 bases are TGTGCCAGCTCACCAGAGGAGGCCCGGCCCCAGCATTTT. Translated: CASSPEEARPQHF.

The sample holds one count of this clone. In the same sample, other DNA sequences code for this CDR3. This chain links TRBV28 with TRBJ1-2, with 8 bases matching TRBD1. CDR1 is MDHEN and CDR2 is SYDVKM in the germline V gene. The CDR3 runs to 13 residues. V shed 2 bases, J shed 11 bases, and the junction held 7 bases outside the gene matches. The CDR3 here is CASSLAQGVRYTF. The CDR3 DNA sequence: TGTGCCAGCAGTTTAGCACAGGGGGTGAGATACACCTTC.

CDR3 protein: CASSQEGHGGPQHF. CDR3 DNA: TGCGCCAGCAGCCAAGAGGGCCATGGGGGGCCCCAGCATTTT. The chain joins TRBV4-1 to TRBJ1-5, with TRBD1 as a possible D gene (5 bases). V lost 0 bases, J lost 9 bases, and 12 bases lay in between. CDR1 and CDR2 from the germline V gene are MGHRA and YSYEKL. The CDR3 is made up of 14 amino acids.

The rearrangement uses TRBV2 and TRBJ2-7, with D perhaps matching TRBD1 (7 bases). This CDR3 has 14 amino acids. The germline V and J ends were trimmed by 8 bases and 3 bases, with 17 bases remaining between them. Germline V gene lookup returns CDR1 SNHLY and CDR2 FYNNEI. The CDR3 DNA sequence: TGTGCCAGCTCGCGGGACAGAAGTAACTACGAGCAGTACTTC. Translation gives CASSRDRSNYEQYF.

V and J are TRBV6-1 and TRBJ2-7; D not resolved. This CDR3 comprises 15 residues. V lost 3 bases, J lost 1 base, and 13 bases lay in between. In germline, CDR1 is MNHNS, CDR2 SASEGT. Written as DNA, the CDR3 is TGTGCCAGCAGTGATCTTGGGGTTATTTCCTACGAGCAGTACTTC. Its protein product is CASSDLGVISYEQYF.

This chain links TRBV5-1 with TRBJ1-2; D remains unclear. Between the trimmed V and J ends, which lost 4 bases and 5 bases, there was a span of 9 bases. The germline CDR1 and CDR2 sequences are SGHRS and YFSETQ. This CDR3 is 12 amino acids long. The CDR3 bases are TGCGCCAGCAGCGACGACCAGTATGGCTACACCTTC. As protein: CASSDDQYGYTF.

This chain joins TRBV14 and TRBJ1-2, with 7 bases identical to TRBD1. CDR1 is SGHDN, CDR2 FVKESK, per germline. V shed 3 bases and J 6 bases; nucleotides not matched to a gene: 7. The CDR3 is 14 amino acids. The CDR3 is CASSQLTGAHGYTF. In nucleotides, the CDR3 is TGTGCCAGCAGCCAGCTAACAGGGGCCCATGGCTACACCTTC.